Detailed here is one T cell receptor beta chain. This sample stems from a study of early stage breast cancer tumors. Study-level background: Each sample averaged approximately 9.7-fold read coverage.

Tumor samples used roughly 20-50 mg of diced tissue. This CDR3 spans 15 amino acids. Trimming took 2 bases from V and 0 from J; bases not matched to a gene: 3. Germline CDR1 SGHVS, CDR2 FNYEAQ. The repertoire was sequenced with immunoSEQ multiplex PCR; TCRdb's copy has only in-frame clones and lacks some. The sample holds about 30,000 clones, over 70% seen once. Sequences were obtained from breast tumor tissue. V gene TRBV7-6 combines with J gene TRBJ1-1; 7 bases are shared with TRBD1. This sequence was found in a person under 45 with breast cancer. The CDR3 DNA reads as TGTGCCAGCAGCTTACGCAGGGGGATGAACACTGAAGCTTTCTTT. Its protein product is CASSLRRGMNTEAFF. The full variable domain, in which reference TRBV7-6 and TRBJ1-1 provide the parts outside the CDR3, is GAGVSQSPRYKVTKRGQDVALRCDPISGHVSLYWYRQALGQGPEFLTYFNYEAQQDKSGLPNDRFSAERPEGSISTLTIQRTEQRDSAMYRCASSLRRGMNTEAFFGQGTRLTVV.